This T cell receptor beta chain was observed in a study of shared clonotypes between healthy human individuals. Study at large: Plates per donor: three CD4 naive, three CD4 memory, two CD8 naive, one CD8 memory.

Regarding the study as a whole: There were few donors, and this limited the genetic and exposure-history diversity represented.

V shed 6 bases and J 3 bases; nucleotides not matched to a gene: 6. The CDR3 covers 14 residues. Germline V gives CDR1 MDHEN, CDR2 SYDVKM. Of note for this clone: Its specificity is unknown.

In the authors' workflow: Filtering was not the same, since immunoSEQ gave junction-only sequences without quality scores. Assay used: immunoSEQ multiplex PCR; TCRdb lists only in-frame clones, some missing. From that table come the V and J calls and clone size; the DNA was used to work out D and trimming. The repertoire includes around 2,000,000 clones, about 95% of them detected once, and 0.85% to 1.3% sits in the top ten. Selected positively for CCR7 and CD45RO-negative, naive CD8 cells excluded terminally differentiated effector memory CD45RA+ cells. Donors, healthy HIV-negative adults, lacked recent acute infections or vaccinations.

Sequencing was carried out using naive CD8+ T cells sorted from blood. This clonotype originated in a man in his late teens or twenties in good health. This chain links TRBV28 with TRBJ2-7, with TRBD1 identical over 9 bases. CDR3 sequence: CASRAPGQGYEQYF. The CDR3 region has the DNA TGTGCCAGCAGGGCACCGGGACAGGGCTACGAGCAGTACTTC.